These 30 T cell receptor beta chains were all obtained from the same sample, sequenced in a study of T cell responses to AZD1222 COVID-19 vaccine. Only in-frame clones appear in the TCRdb table, and some are missing; sequencing was by immunoSEQ multiplex PCR. The sample carries around 91,000 clones, approximately 91% recorded once. Sequenced here: peripheral blood, sampled on day 0 of AZD1222 vaccination. All receptors derive from an adult in good health.

This sequence joins TRBV2 and TRBJ2-7, with a tentative D call TRBD2 (6 bases). Per germline, CDR1 SNHLY and CDR2 FYNNEI. Trimming shortened V by 10 bases and J by 1 base, and 20 bases separated the two germline ends. This CDR3 has 15 amino acids. The CDR3 region is CANTLMEGFSYEQYF. CDR3 DNA: TGTGCCAACACCTTAATGGAGGGGTTTTCCTACGAGCAGTACTTC.

The chain is built from TRBV19 and TRBJ2-2; D uncertain. Trimming took off 4 bases at V and 7 bases at J, with 7 bases between the two ends. The CDR3 loop spans 12 amino acids. Germline V gene lookup returns CDR1 LNHDA and CDR2 SQIVND (reference sequence). The CDR3 DNA follows: TGTGCCAGTAGTAAGTCTGTCGGGGAGCTGTTTTTT. Translating gives CASSKSVGELFF.

The chain carries TRBV3-1 (or the pseudogene TRBV3-2) and TRBJ1-2, with D maybe TRBD1 (6 bases). V shed 5 bases and J shed 8 bases, with 18 bases lying between them. CDR3 size: 14 residues. Germline V gene lookup returns CDR1 LGHDT and CDR2 YNNKEL (reference sequence). CDR3 nucleotides: TGTGCCAGCAGCAACCTCGGGACATTTTGGGGCTACACCTTC. This sequence encodes CASSNLGTFWGYTF.

The chain links TRBV5-1 to TRBJ1-4; 9 bases fit TRBD1. V shed 4 bases, J shed 8 bases, and the junction held 15 bases outside the gene matches. CDR1 is SGHRS and CDR2 is YFSETQ in the germline V gene. The CDR3 is 17 amino acids. In DNA, the CDR3 is TGCGCCAGCAGCCTAACTCAGACCGGGACAGGGCGAGAAAAACTGTTTTTT. This sequence encodes CASSLTQTGTGREKLFF. The full variable domain, its missing parts supplied by reference TRBV5-1 and TRBJ1-4, is KAGVTQTPRYLIKTRGQQVTLSCSPISGHRSVSWYQQTPGQGLQFLFEYFSETQRNKGNFPGRFSGRQFSNSRSEMNVSTLELGDSALYLCASSLTQTGTGREKLFFGSGTQLSVL.

J is TRBJ1-6 and V is TRBV10-3; no definite D call. With 5 bases removed from V and 9 bases from J, the gap between germline ends came to 8 bases. The CDR3 totals 12 residues. The germline V gene has CDR1 ENHRY and CDR2 SYGVKD. The CDR3, as DNA: TGTGCCATCAGTCTTCCCGGTTCACCCCTCCACTTT. As protein: CAISLPGSPLHF.

The chain is built from TRBV12-3 or TRBV12-4 and TRBJ1-5; D is perhaps TRBD1 (6 bases). This CDR3 spans 13 amino acids. V was cut by 6 bases and J by 6 bases, with 12 bases left in between. DNA for the CDR3: TGTGCCAGCAGAACAGGGTTAAGTCAGCCCCAGCATTTT. Protein: CASRTGLSQPQHF.

V usage is TRBV6-5 and J usage is TRBJ1-2; TRBD1 is a possible D gene (5 bases). Trimming took off 6 bases at V and 4 bases at J, with 6 bases between the two ends. This CDR3 region has 11 residues. Per germline, CDR1 MNHEY and CDR2 SVGAGI. The DNA of the CDR3 is TGTGCCAGCAGCGGGACCTATGGCTACACCTTC. Its translation is CASSGTYGYTF.

CDR3 residues: CSASFAGPLGGEQYF. CDR3 in DNA: TGCAGTGCTAGTTTTGCGGGCCCACTTGGGGGCGAGCAGTACTTC. The rearrangement joins TRBV20-1 to TRBJ2-7, with D perhaps assigned TRBD1 or TRBD2 (5 bases each). Germline-derived CDR1 and CDR2 are DFQATT and SNEGSKA (reference sequence). CDR3 size: 15 residues. Trimming removed 3 bases from V and 6 bases from J, with 21 bases in between.

The chain uses TRBV28 and TRBJ1-2; no firm D call. The CDR3 contains 15 residues. V was shortened by 0 bases and J by 5 bases, with 13 bases between the two germline ends. CDR1 is MDHEN and CDR2 is SYDVKM in the germline V gene. CDR3 protein: CASSLWGPLSYGYTF. The DNA for the CDR3 is TGTGCCAGCAGTTTATGGGGCCCCCTCTCATATGGCTACACCTTC.

The sample holds one count of this clone. V and J are TRBV2 and TRBJ2-5; no definite D call. CDR1 is SNHLY, CDR2 FYNNEI, per germline. Deletions cut 4 bases from V and 2 bases from J, with 11 bases between. CDR3 length: 14 residues. The CDR3 here is CASSGWASQETQYF. In DNA, the CDR3 is TGTGCCAGCAGTGGATGGGCCTCGCAAGAGACCCAGTACTTC.

This rearrangement joins TRBV5-1 to TRBJ2-5; possible D gene TRBD1, 6 bases. V lost 2 bases and J 5 bases, leaving 10 bases between the germline ends. This CDR3 is built from 13 residues. CDR1 and CDR2 (germline): SGHRS, YFSETQ. DNA for the CDR3: TGCGCCAGCAGCTTCGGACAGAGGGAGACCCAGTACTTC. Translated, it gives CASSFGQRETQYF.

This chain links TRBV4-1 with TRBJ2-7; TRBD1 is a possible D gene (5 bases). This CDR3 is 13 amino acids long. V was cut by 5 bases and J by 6 bases, with 14 bases left in between. The germline CDR1 and CDR2 sequences are MGHRA and YSYEKL. The CDR3 DNA is TGCGCCAGCAGCGGCTTGGGGCTGGGCGAGCAGTACTTC. This sequence encodes CASSGLGLGEQYF.

This rearrangement joins TRBV18 to TRBJ1-6; a possible D gene is TRBD1 (6 bases). CDR1 is KGHSH, CDR2 LQKENI, per germline. Trimming stripped 2 bases from V and 10 bases from J, with 15 bases between. This CDR3 contains 15 residues. The CDR3 coding sequence is TGTGCCAGCTCACCATTGGCAGGGGCGGAATCACCCCTCCACTTT. This translates into CASSPLAGAESPLHF.

This clone was observed a single time. This rearrangement joins TRBV5-4 to TRBJ1-2; no definite D call. V was trimmed by 0 bases and J by 0 bases, leaving 12 bases between them. This CDR3 spans 16 amino acids. From germline, CDR1 is SGHNT and CDR2 YYREEE (reference sequence). CDR3 sequence reads: CASSLGGTSPNYGYTF. The CDR3 bases are TGTGCCAGCAGCTTGGGGGGAACCTCACCTAACTATGGCTACACCTTC. The entire variable domain, with the rest obtained from reference TRBV5-4 and TRBJ1-2, is as follows: ETGVTQSPTHLIKTRGQQVTLRCSSQSGHNTVSWYQQALGQGPQFIFQYYREEENGRGNFPPRFSGLQFPNYSSELNVNALELDDSALYLCASSLGGTSPNYGYTFGSGTRLTVV.

The rearrangement links TRBV9 to TRBJ2-5, with 8 positions matching TRBD1. The CDR3 has 14 amino acids. V lost 3 bases, J lost 5 bases, and 6 bases stayed unmatched. The germline CDR1 and CDR2 sequences are SGDLS and YYNGEE. CDR3 region: CASSARQGRETQYF. The CDR3 region has the DNA TGTGCCAGCAGCGCAAGACAGGGGAGGGAGACCCAGTACTTC.

This chain joins TRBV6-6 and TRBJ2-1; D remains unclear. Germline V gene sequence: CDR1 MNHNY, CDR2 SVGAGI (reference sequence). CDR3 length equals 12 residues. Trimming took 2 bases from V and 8 from J, leaving 7 bases between them. In DNA form, the CDR3 reads TGTGCCAGCAGTTACGGGCCCGATGAGCAGTTCTTC. Protein sequence: CASSYGPDEQFF.

CDR3 sequence (DNA): TGTGCCACCAGTGGCTCTAGGGACGAGCAGTACTTC. It specifies CATSGSRDEQYF. This rearrangement joins TRBV24-1 to TRBJ2-7; D unresolved. Trimming took 5 bases from V and 5 from J, leaving 9 bases between them. Germline CDR1 is KGHDR and CDR2 is SFDVKD. The CDR3 sequence is 12 residues long.

V usage is TRBV18 and J usage is TRBJ1-4, with D possibly TRBD1 on 5 matching bases. Germline V gene sequence: CDR1 KGHSH, CDR2 LQKENI. Trimming stripped 0 bases from V and 6 bases from J, with 8 bases between. The CDR3 runs to 14 residues. This CDR3 reads CASSPPGQHEKLFF. The CDR3 nucleotides are TGTGCCAGCTCACCACCGGGGCAGCATGAAAAACTGTTTTTT.

The chain links TRBV5-8 to TRBJ1-6, with D maybe TRBD1 (6 bases). Trimming took 0 bases from V and 0 from J, leaving 10 bases between them. The CDR3 sequence is 17 residues long. Germline V gene data show CDR1 as SGHTS and CDR2 as YDEGEE. CDR3 DNA: TGTGCCAGCAGCTTGGGTCAGGGGATCTCCTATAATTCACCCCTCCACTTT. Protein sequence: CASSLGQGISYNSPLHF. The variable domain in full, with the rest retrieved from reference TRBV5-8 and TRBJ1-6, is EAGVTQSPTHLIKTRGQQATLRCSPISGHTSVYWYQQALGLGLQFLLWYDEGEERNRGNFPPRFSGRQFPNYSSELNVNALELEDSALYLCASSLGQGISYNSPLHFGNGTRLTVT.

A single count supports this clone. The CDR3 reads CASSFEGSAGELFF. CDR3 in DNA: TGTGCCAGCAGCTTCGAAGGGTCAGCCGGGGAGCTGTTTTTT. The V gene is TRBV7-2, the J gene TRBJ2-2, with no clear D. Trimming shortened V by 3 bases and J by 6 bases, and 11 bases separated the two germline ends. The germline CDR1 and CDR2 sequences are SGHTA and FQGNSA. The CDR3 runs 14 residues.

V gene TRBV5-5 combines with J gene TRBJ2-5, with D uncertain. CDR1 and CDR2 (germline): SGHKS, YYEKEE (reference sequence). The CDR3 sequence is 12 residues long. V was pared by 5 bases and J by 2 bases, with 7 bases between. The CDR3 DNA sequence: TGTGCCAGCAGTTACCCTCAAGAGACCCAGTACTTC. It encodes CASSYPQETQYF.

This chain uses TRBV7-2 with TRBJ2-5, with 7 bases fitting TRBD2. Germline CDR1 reads SGHTA; CDR2 reads FQGNSA. There are 14 residues in the CDR3. Trimming at V came to 1 base and at J to 5 bases, leaving 4 bases not matched to a gene. The CDR3 loop is CASSLVLRGETQYF. The CDR3 region has the DNA TGTGCCAGCAGCTTAGTCCTGCGGGGGGAGACCCAGTACTTC.

The chain joins TRBV6-6 to TRBJ1-2; possibly TRBD1 for D (6 bases). The V and J ends lost 7 bases and 4 bases respectively, with 16 bases between them. The CDR3 is made up of 14 amino acids. Germline V gene sequence: CDR1 MNHNY, CDR2 SVGAGI (reference sequence). The CDR3 DNA sequence: TGTGCCAGCACCCTCAGGGGCAGCCTCTATGGCTACACCTTC. This encodes CASTLRGSLYGYTF.

The CDR3 loop is CSVAHSAGPYNEQFF. DNA for the CDR3: TGCAGCGTTGCCCATTCAGCGGGACCCTACAATGAGCAGTTCTTC. V is TRBV29-1 and J is TRBJ2-1; 7 bases fit TRBD2. The CDR3 extends over 15 amino acids. Germline CDR1 SQVTM, CDR2 ANQGSEA. With 4 bases clipped from V and 2 bases from J, the junction kept 8 bases outside the gene matches.

The chain links TRBV29-1 to TRBJ2-3, with D tentatively TRBD1 (5 bases). In germline, CDR1 is SQVTM, CDR2 ANQGSEA. The CDR3 totals 13 residues. Trimming cost V 4 bases and J 2 bases, with 10 bases left between them. The DNA of the CDR3 is TGCAGCGTTGTCAGGGATTACACAGATACGCAGTATTTT. Its translation is CSVVRDYTDTQYF.

The gene calls are TRBV7-8 and TRBJ1-5, with D tentatively TRBD1 (5 bases). The length of the CDR3 is 15 residues. Germline CDR1 is SGHVS and CDR2 is FQNEAQ. The V and J ends lost 4 bases and 2 bases respectively, with 12 bases between them. In DNA form, the CDR3 reads TGTGCCAGCAGCTGGGGACTTGGGGGCAATCAGCCCCAGCATTTT. The encoded protein is CASSWGLGGNQPQHF.

The CDR3 spells CASSRGSYEQYF. The CDR3, as DNA: TGTGCCAGCAGCCGGGGTTCCTACGAGCAGTACTTC. The rearrangement uses TRBV9 and TRBJ2-7, with D perhaps TRBD2 (5 bases). V lost 4 bases, J lost 1 base, and 6 bases lay in between. The germline V gene encodes CDR1 SGDLS and CDR2 YYNGEE. This CDR3 spans 12 amino acids. Looking up the rest from reference TRBV9 and TRBJ2-7 gives the full variable domain: DSGVTQTPKHLITATGQRVTLRCSPRSGDLSVYWYQQSLDQGLQFLIQYYNGEERAKGNILERFSAQQFPDLHSELNLSSLELGDSALYFCASSRGSYEQYFGPGTRLTVT.

The chain couples TRBV6-4 to TRBJ2-2; D gene uncertain. Trimming took off 2 bases at V and 3 bases at J, with 4 bases between the two ends. Per the germline V gene, CDR1 is MRHNA and CDR2 is SNTAGT. The CDR3 covers 13 residues. The CDR3 sequence: CASSDRDTGELFF. For the CDR3, the DNA is TGTGCCAGCAGTGACAGGGACACCGGGGAGCTGTTTTTT.

CDR3 sequence (DNA): TGTGCCAGCAGCCACTCTTATGGGGATTCTAATGAAAAACTGTTTTTT. Translation gives CASSHSYGDSNEKLFF. The V gene is TRBV25-1, the J gene TRBJ1-4; D unresolved. This CDR3 is 16 amino acids long. Germline values: CDR1 MGHDK, CDR2 SYGVNS. V was clipped by 6 bases and J by 3 bases, with 17 bases between them.

The chain recombines TRBV6-5 with TRBJ2-1; D is perhaps TRBD2 (5 bases). The V gene's germline CDR1 is MNHEY and CDR2 SVGAGI. This CDR3 is built from 15 residues. Trimming removed 1 base at V and 0 bases at J, with 7 bases between. The CDR3 region has the DNA TGTGCCAGCAGTTACTGGGCGGGCTCCTACAATGAGCAGTTCTTC. This encodes CASSYWAGSYNEQFF.